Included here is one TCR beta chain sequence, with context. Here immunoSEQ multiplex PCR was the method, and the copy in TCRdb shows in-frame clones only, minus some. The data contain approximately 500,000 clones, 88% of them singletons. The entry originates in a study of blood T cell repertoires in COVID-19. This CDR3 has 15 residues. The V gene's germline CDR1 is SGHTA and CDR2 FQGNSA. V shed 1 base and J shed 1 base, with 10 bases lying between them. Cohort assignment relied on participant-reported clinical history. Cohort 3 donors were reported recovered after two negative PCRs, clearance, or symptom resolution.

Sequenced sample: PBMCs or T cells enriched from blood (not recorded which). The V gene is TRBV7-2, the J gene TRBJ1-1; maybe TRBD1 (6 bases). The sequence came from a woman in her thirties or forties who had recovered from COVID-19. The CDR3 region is CASSLGAGANTEAFF. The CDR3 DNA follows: TGTGCCAGCAGCTTAGGAGCAGGGGCGAACACTGAAGCTTTCTTT.